This T cell receptor (beta chain) derives from a study of blood T cell repertoires in COVID-19. Study-wide context: Samples came from the United States, Italy and Spain, spanning acute and convalescent COVID-19. Sample material is recorded as cDNA or gDNA derived from T cells, B-cell-depleted T cells, or PBMCs.

Under the authors' procedure: Reference gene primers were amplified, and this amplification served to estimate nucleated cell counts. Data came from immunoSEQ multiplex PCR; TCRdb stores just in-frame clones and leaves some out. The D gene and trimming were derived from the DNA, and the V and J assignments and clone size from that table. The data show about 88,000 clones, with roughly 72% seen just once and about 26% held by the top ten. The CDR3 is 14 amino acids. With 5 bases removed from V and 0 bases from J, the gap between germline ends came to 8 bases. CDR1 SGHTA and CDR2 FQGNSA come from the germline V gene. Concerning this clone: A read error may be the cause here, since a much bigger clone is one base away. Other nucleotide sequences in the sample specify the same CDR3.

The sample comprised peripheral blood. V gene TRBV7-2 combines with J gene TRBJ1-3; tentative D call: TRBD1 (6 bases). The clonotype comes from a woman aged 55-75 years in a cohort sampled during active or convalescent COVID-19. Here the CDR3 DNA reads TGTGCCAGCAGCCTGACAGGCTCTGGAAACACCATATATTTT. Its translation: CASSLTGSGNTIYF.